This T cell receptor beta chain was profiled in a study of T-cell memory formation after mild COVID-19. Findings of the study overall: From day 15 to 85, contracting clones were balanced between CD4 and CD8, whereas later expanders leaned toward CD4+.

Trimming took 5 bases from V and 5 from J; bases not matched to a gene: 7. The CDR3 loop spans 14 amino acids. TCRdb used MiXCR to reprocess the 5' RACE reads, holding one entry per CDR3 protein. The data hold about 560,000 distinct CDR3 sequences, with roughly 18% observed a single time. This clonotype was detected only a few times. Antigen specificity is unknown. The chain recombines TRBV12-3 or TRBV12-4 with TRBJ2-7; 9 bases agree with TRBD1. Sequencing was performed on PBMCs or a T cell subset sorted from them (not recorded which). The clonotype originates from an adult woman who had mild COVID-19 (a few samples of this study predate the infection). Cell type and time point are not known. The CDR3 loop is CASSPGTGIHEQYF. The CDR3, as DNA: TGTGCCAGCAGTCCTGGGACAGGGATCCACGAGCAGTACTTC.